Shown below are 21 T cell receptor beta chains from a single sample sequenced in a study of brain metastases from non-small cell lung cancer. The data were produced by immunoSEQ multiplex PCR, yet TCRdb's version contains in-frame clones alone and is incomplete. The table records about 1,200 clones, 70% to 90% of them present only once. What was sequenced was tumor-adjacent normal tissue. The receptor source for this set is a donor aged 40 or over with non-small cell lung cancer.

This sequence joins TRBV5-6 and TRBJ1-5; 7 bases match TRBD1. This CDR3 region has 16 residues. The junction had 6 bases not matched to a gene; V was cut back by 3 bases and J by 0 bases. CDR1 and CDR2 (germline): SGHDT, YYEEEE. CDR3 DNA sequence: TGTGCCAGCAGCTGGAGGGGGCGATTTAGCAATCAGCCCCAGCATTTT. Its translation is CASSWRGRFSNQPQHF.

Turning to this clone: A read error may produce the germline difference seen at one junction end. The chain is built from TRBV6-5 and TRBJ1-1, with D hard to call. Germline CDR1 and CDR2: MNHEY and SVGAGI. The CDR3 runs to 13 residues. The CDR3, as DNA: TGTGCCAGCAGTCATCCAACAGCCGCTGGTGCTTTTTTT. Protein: CASSHPTAAGAFF.

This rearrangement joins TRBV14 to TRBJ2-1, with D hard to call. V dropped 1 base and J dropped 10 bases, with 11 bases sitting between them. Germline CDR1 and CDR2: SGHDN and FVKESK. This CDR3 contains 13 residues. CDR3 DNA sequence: TGTGCCAGCAGCCAAGTGGAACAAGGGGAGCAGTTCTTC. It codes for CASSQVEQGEQFF.

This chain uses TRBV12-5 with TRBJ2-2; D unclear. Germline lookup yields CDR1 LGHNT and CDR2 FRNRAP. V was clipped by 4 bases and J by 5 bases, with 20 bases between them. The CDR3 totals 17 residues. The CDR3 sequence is CASGSILDHSFTGELFF. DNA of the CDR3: TGTGCTAGTGGTTCCATATTAGACCACAGCTTTACCGGGGAGCTGTTTTTT. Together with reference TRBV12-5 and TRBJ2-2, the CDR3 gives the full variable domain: DARVTQTPRHKVTEMGQEVTMRCQPILGHNTVFWYRQTMMQGLELLAYFRNRAPLDDSGMPKDRFSAEMPDATLATLKIQPSEPRDSAVYFCASGSILDHSFTGELFFGEGSRLTVL.

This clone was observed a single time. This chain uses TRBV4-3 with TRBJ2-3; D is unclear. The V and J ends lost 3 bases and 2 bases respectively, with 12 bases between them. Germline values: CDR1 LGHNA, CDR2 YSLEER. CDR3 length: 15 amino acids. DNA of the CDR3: TGCGCCAGCAGCCACGGGTATAGGAACACAGATACGCAGTATTTT. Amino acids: CASSHGYRNTDTQYF.

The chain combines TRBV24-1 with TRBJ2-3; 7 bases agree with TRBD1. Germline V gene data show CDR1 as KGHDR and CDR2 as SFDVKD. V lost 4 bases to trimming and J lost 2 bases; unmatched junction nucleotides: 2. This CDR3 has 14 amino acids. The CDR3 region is CATSDDRATDTQYF. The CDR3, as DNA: TGTGCCACCAGTGACGACAGGGCCACAGATACGCAGTATTTT.

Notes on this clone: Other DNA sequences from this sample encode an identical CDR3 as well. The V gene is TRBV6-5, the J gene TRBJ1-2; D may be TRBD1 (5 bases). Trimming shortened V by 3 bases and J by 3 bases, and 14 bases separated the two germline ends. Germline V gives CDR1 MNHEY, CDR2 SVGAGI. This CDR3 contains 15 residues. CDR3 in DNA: TGTGCCAGCAGTTATTCGTGGGGGGTTTACTATGGCTACACCTTC. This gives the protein CASSYSWGVYYGYTF.

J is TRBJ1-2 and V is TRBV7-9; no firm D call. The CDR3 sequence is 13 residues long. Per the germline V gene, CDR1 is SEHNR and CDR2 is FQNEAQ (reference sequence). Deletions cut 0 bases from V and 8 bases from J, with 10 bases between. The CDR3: CASSLAQIPGYTF. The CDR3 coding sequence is TGTGCCAGCAGCTTAGCCCAAATTCCGGGCTACACCTTC.

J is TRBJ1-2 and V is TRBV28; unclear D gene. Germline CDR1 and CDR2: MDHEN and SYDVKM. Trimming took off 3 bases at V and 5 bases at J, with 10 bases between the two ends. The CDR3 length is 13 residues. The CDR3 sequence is CASSFNPQYGYTF. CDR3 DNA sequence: TGTGCCAGCAGTTTCAATCCCCAGTATGGCTACACCTTC.

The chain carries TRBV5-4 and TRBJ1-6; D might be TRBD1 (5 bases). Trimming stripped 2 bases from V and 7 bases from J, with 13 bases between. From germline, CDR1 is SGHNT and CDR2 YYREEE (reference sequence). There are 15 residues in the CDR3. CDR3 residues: CASSLQTGGNSPLHF. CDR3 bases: TGTGCCAGCAGCTTACAAACGGGGGGGAATTCACCCCTCCACTTT.

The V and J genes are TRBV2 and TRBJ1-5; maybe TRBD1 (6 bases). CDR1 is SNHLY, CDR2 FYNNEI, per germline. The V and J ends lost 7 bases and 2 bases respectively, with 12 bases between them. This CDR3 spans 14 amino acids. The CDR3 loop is CASNTPGGNQPQHF. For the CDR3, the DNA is TGTGCCAGCAACACCCCAGGGGGCAATCAGCCCCAGCATTTT.

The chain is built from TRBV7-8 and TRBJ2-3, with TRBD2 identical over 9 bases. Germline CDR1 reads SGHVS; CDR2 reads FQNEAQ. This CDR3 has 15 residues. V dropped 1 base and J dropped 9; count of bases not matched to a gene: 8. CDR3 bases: TGTGCCAGCAGCTTAGAGGCTAGCGGGGTAGAGACGCAGTATTTT. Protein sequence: CASSLEASGVETQYF.

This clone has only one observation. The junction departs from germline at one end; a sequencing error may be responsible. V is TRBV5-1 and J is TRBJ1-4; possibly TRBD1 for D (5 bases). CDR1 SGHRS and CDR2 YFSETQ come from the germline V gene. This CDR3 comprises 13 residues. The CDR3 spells CVSSPGDGEKLFF. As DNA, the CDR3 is TGCGTCAGCAGCCCGGGGGACGGTGAAAAACTGTTTTTT.

CDR3 protein: CASSVGTGDNSPLHF. CDR3 sequence (DNA): TGTGCCAGCAGTGTCGGGACAGGGGACAATTCACCCCTCCACTTT. The chain uses TRBV2 and TRBJ1-6; 10 positions match TRBD1. Trimming removed 4 bases from V and 7 bases from J; junction bases left unmatched: 4. This CDR3 contains 15 residues. The germline V gene encodes CDR1 SNHLY and CDR2 FYNNEI.

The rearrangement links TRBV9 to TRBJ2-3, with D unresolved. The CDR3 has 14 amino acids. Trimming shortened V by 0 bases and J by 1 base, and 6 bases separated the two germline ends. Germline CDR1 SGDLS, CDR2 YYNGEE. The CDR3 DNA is TGTGCCAGCAGCGTAGAGCAGCGCACAGATACGCAGTATTTT. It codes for CASSVEQRTDTQYF.

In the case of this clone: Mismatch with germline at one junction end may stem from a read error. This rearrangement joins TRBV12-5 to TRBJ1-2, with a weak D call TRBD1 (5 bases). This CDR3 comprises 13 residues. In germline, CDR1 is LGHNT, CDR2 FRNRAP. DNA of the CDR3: TGTGCTAGTGCTCCGGGACTGACCTATGGCTACACCTTT. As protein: CASAPGLTYGYTF.

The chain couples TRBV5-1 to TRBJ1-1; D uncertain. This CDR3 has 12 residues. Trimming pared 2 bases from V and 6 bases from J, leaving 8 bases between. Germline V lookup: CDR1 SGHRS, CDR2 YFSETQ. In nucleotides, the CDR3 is TGCGCCAGCAGCTTAGGCTCCTCTGAAGCTTTCTTT. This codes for CASSLGSSEAFF.

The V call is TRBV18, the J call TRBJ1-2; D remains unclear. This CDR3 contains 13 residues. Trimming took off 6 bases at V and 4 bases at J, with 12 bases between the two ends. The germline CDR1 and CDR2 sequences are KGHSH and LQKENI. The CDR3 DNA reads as TGTGCCAGCTCGTCTACAGTTTTCTATGGCTACACCTTC. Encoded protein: CASSSTVFYGYTF.

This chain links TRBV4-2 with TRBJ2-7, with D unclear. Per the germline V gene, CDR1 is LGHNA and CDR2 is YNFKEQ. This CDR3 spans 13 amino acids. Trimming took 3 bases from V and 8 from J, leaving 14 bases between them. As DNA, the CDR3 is TGTGCCAGCAGCCAGGGGAACCTTTTGAAGCAGTACTTC. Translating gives CASSQGNLLKQYF.

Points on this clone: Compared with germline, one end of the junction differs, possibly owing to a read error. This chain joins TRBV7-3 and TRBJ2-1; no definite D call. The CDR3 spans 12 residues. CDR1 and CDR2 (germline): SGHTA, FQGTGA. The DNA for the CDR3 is TGTGCCAGCAGCAATCCTTACAGTGAGCAGTTCTTC. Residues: CASSNPYSEQFF. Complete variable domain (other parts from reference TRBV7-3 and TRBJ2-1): GAGVSQTPSNKVTEKGKYVELRCDPISGHTALYWYRQSLGQGPEFLIYFQGTGAADDSGLPNDRFFAVRPEGSVSTLKIQRTERGDSAVYLCASSNPYSEQFFGPGTRLTVL.

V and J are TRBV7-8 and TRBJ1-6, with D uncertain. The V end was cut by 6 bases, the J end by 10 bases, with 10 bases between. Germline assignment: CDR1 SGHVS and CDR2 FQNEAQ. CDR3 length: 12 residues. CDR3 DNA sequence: TGTGCCAGCAGGGAAGGACCCTCACCCCTCCACTTT. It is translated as CASREGPSPLHF.